This TCR beta chain was found in a study of siplizumab effects on memory and regulatory T cells. TCRdb's copy holds only in-frame clones and misses some; the assay was immunoSEQ multiplex PCR. Of approximately 94,000 clones in the sample, over 85% are singletons; the top ten hold approximately 5.9%. Overall study findings and caveats: Alloreactive sequences whose origin lay in unstimulated CD4+ memory cells were significantly reduced by siplizumab. An assignable phenotype, naive or memory, was missing from roughly 80-95% of proliferating CD4+ or CD8+ clones. Mappable alloreactive CD4+ clones averaged approximately 62% Treg-derived with siplizumab versus roughly 25% in controls.

Notes on this clone: Its target is unknown.

The length of the CDR3 is 15 residues. Trimming removed 6 bases from V and 7 bases from J, with 19 bases in between. The germline gives CDR1 SNHLY, CDR2 FYNNEI. The source material was CD8+ T cells sorted from blood. This chain joins TRBV2 and TRBJ2-4; D is possibly TRBD1 (6 bases). The receptor was derived from a human donor in good health. The CDR3 region is CASSANRERGNIQYF. CDR3 nucleotide sequence: TGTGCCAGCAGCGCAAACAGGGAAAGGGGCAACATTCAGTACTTC. Full variable domain (outside the CDR3, taken from reference TRBV2 and TRBJ2-4): EPEVTQTPSHQVTQMGQEVILRCVPISNHLYFYWYRQILGQKVEFLVSFYNNEISEKSEIFDDQFSVERPDGSNFTLKIRSTKLEDSAMYFCASSANRERGNIQYFGAGTRLSVL.